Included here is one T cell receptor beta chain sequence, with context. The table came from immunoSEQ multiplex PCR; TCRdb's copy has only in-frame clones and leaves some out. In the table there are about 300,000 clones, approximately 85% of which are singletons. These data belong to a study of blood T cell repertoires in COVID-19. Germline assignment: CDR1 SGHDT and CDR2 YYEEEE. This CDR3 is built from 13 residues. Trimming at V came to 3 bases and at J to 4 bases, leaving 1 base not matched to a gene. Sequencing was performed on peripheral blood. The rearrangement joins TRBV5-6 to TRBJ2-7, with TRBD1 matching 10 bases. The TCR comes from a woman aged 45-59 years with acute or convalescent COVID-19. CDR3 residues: CASSWDRGYEQYF. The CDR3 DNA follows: TGTGCCAGCAGCTGGGACAGGGGTTACGAGCAGTACTTC.